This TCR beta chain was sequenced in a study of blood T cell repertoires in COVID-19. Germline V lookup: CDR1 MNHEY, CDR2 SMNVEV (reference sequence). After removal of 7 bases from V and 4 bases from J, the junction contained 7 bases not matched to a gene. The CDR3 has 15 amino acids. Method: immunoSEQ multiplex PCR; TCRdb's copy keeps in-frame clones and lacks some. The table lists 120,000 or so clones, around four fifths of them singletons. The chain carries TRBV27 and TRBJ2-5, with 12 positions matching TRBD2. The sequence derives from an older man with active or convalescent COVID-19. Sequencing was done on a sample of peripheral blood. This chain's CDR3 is CASNDATSGGETQYF. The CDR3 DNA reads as TGTGCCAGCAACGACGCGACTAGCGGGGGAGAGACCCAGTACTTC.